This is a list of T cell receptor beta chains from one sample in a study of CD8 T cells in ankylosing spondylitis. MiXCR, run by TCRdb on the 5' RACE reads, gives a single entry per CDR3 protein. The sample lists a few hundred thousand distinct CDR3 sequences, about 10% seen once, with 21% in the top ten. The sequenced sample consisted of blood, either unsorted or a sorted T cell fraction (not recorded which). The receptors were sampled from a male donor with ankylosing spondylitis or in good health (not recorded which). Each CDR3 is given with its conserved first and last residue. A D gene is named only where the DNA matches it firmly. Size is omitted from some rows. Given values are once, few, many or a class for expanded clones.

j_call v_call d_call clone_size cdr3_nt cdr3_aa
TRBJ2-5 TRBV20-1 - few TGCAGTGCTAGACAGGGGCTGGGGAAGTCCCAAGAGACCCAGTACTTC CSARQGLGKSQETQYF
TRBJ1-4 TRBV7-6 TRBD1 many TGTGCCAGCAGCTTAGGAGCGGGACAGTCTAATGAAAAACTGTTTTTT CASSLGAGQSNEKLFF
TRBJ1-5 TRBV12-3/TRBV12-4 - - TGTGCCAGCACCGTTTTGGACGGGGCCCAGCCCCAGCATTTT CASTVLDGAQPQHF
TRBJ2-1 TRBV5-6 TRBD1 few TGTGCCAGCAGCCGAGGAGTGGGACAGGGGATAAATGAGCAGTTCTTC CASSRGVGQGINEQFF
TRBJ2-1 TRBV5-1 - - TGCGCCAGCAGCCCACCAGGGACGGGTACCTACAATGAGCAGTTCTTC CASSPPGTGTYNEQFF
TRBJ1-1 TRBV5-1 TRBD1 many TGCGCCAGCAGCCCATGGGACAGGGAGAACACTGAAGCTTTCTTT CASSPWDRENTEAFF
TRBJ1-5 TRBV12-3/TRBV12-4 TRBD1 many TGTGCCAGCAGTTTAGGCAGGACAGGTCAGCCCCAGCATTTT CASSLGRTGQPQHF
TRBJ2-2 TRBV27 TRBD1 many TGTGCCAGCAGCTTGCCGGGACAGGGTACTTCTGGGGAGCTGTTTTTT CASSLPGQGTSGELFF
TRBJ1-3 TRBV10-3 - few TGTGCCATCACCCCCTCGACGGGGGCAGGAAACACCATATATTTT CAITPSTGAGNTIYF
TRBJ2-2 TRBV6-5 - many TGTGCCAGCAGTTACGGGTCCGGGGAGCTGTTTTTT CASSYGSGELFF
TRBJ2-5 TRBV12-3/TRBV12-4 - many TGTGCCAGCAGTCCAGTAGGGCCGAGGGAGACCCAGTACTTC CASSPVGPRETQYF
TRBJ1-3 TRBV7-9 - many TGTGCCAGCAGCTTAGCTCCAGGGGTTGGTGGAAACACCATATATTTT CASSLAPGVGGNTIYF
TRBJ1-1 TRBV20-1 TRBD1 many TGCAGTGCTAGAGAAGGGACAGGGGGAAGAGGCACTGAAGCTTTCTTT CSAREGTGGRGTEAFF
TRBJ2-7 TRBV7-2 - few TGTGCCAGCAGCTTAGCAGGGGAACCCGCCTACGAGCAGTACTTC CASSLAGEPAYEQYF
TRBJ2-5 TRBV7-8 TRBD1 many TGTGCCAGCAGCTTTGGGGTCGGACAGGGGCCCGAGACCCAGTACTTC CASSFGVGQGPETQYF
TRBJ2-2 TRBV6-2/TRBV6-3 TRBD1 few TGTGCCAGCAGTTATCGAAGGGGGCAAATACCGAACACCGGGGAGCTGTTTTTT CASSYRRGQIPNTGELFF
TRBJ1-5 TRBV6-5 TRBD1 many TGTGCCAGCAGTTTGACTCCAGGGGGGAGCAATCAGCCCCAGCATTTT CASSLTPGGSNQPQHF
TRBJ1-3 TRBV7-2 - few TGTGCCAGCAGCTCCCCGGACAGACAAAACACCATATATTTT CASSSPDRQNTIYF
TRBJ2-1 TRBV6-7 TRBD2 - TGTGCCAGCAGTTACTCTAAGTTCGGAGGGAGGGAGTTCTTC CASSYSKFGGREFF
TRBJ2-7 TRBV6-1 - many TGTGCCAGCAGCAAGGACAGTACCTACGAGCAGTACTTC CASSKDSTYEQYF
TRBJ1-6 TRBV20-1 - few TGCAGTGCCCCCGGCTCCCCCGATCGATCACCCCTCCACTTT CSAPGSPDRSPLHF
TRBJ2-1 TRBV20-1 TRBD2 many TGCAGTGCTAAGACTAGCGAGAATGAGCAGTTCTTC CSAKTSENEQFF
TRBJ2-2 TRBV5-1 - many TGCGCCAGCAGACCCCTTCTAGACACCGGGGAGCTGTTTTTT CASRPLLDTGELFF
TRBJ2-5 TRBV24-1 - many TGTGCCACCAGTGATTTGAGACTGATGACAGAATTCCAAGAGACCCAGTACTTC CATSDLRLMTEFQETQYF
TRBJ2-5 TRBV3-1 TRBD2 - TGTGCCAGCAGCCAATCCGGGGGGACTAGCGGCCAAGAGACCCAGTACTTC CASSQSGGTSGQETQYF
TRBJ2-2 TRBV5-6 - many TGTGCCAGCAGCTGGGGGGTAGGGACCCCGAACACCGGGGAGCTGTTTTTT CASSWGVGTPNTGELFF
TRBJ2-5 TRBV5-1 TRBD1 - TGCGCCAGCAGCTTGAACACAGGGGGCGAAGAGACCCAGTACTTC CASSLNTGGEETQYF
TRBJ2-3 TRBV20-1 TRBD2 many TGCAGTGCTAATCCCGGACTAGCGGGCACAGATACGCAGTATTTT CSANPGLAGTDTQYF
TRBJ1-2 TRBV6-1 - - TGTGCCAGCAGTCTTACAGGAGAGGCTGGCTACACCTTC CASSLTGEAGYTF
TRBJ2-1 TRBV6-5 TRBD2 many TGTGCCAGCAGTTTCTTACTACCCTTCGGGACTAACTCCTACAATGAGCAGTTCTTC CASSFLLPFGTNSYNEQFF
TRBJ2-4 TRBV3-1 - many TGTGCCAGCAGCCGAGCCGGGACGCAGTTCTCCAAAAACATTCAGTACTTC CASSRAGTQFSKNIQYF
TRBJ2-1 TRBV7-3 - once TGTGCCAGCAGCTTATCGGGAATCTACAATGAGCAGTTCTTC CASSLSGIYNEQFF
TRBJ2-7 TRBV11-2 TRBD1 many TGTGCCAGCACCCCCGACAGGGGCGAGCAGTACTTC CASTPDRGEQYF
TRBJ2-5 TRBV7-2 - - TGTGCCAGCAGCTTAAATTCGGGAATGACCAGAGAGACCCAGTACTTC CASSLNSGMTRETQYF
TRBJ2-3 TRBV12-3/TRBV12-4 - many TGTGCCAGCAGTTATAGCACAGATACGCAGTATTTT CASSYSTDTQYF
TRBJ1-2 TRBV7-2 - many TGTGCCAGCAGCTTAGAGCCCTACACGGGGGGCTACACCTTC CASSLEPYTGGYTF
TRBJ1-2 TRBV6-5 - many TGTGCCAGCAGTTACTCGAGTGGTGCTTATGGCTACACCTTC CASSYSSGAYGYTF
TRBJ2-3 TRBV3-1 - - TGTGCCAGCAGCCACCTGAAGACTAGTGGCACGCAGTATTTT CASSHLKTSGTQYF
TRBJ1-5 TRBV24-1 TRBD1 many TGTGCCACCAGTGCAACGACAGGGGGAAATCAGCCCCAGCATTTT CATSATTGGNQPQHF
TRBJ1-1 TRBV12-3/TRBV12-4 TRBD1 many TGTGCCAGCAGCAGCCAGGGGGGGGGGACTGAAGCTTTCTTT CASSSQGGGTEAFF
TRBJ1-5 TRBV19 - - TGTGCCAGTAGTATTTGGGGCGGCGGTCAGCCCCAGCATTTT CASSIWGGGQPQHF
TRBJ2-1 TRBV20-1 TRBD2 - TGCAGTGCTACAAGACTAGCGGGGGTTAATGAGCAGTTCTTC CSATRLAGVNEQFF
TRBJ2-7 TRBV7-6 TRBD2 - TGTGCCAGCAGCGTGCTAGCGGGGGGTTCCTACGAGCAGTACTTC CASSVLAGGSYEQYF
TRBJ2-5 TRBV20-1 - many TGCAGTGCTGCCCATGGGGGGCAAGTTATGAAGACCCAGTACTTC CSAAHGGQVMKTQYF
TRBJ2-7 TRBV7-6 - few TGTGCCAGCAGCTTATACGGCGGGAATAGGGAGCAGTACTTC CASSLYGGNREQYF
TRBJ1-2 TRBV3-1 TRBD1 - TGTGCCAGCAGCCAAGGGGACAGGGAGGCCTATGGCTACACCTTC CASSQGDREAYGYTF
TRBJ2-3 TRBV5-1 - - TGCGCCAGCAGCTCTGGGGATTTTGGCGGGGGCTCGGATACGCAGTATTTT CASSSGDFGGGSDTQYF
TRBJ1-2 TRBV11-2 TRBD1 many TGTGCCAGCAGCTTTGAGGGGGCGGATTATGGCTACACCTTC CASSFEGADYGYTF
TRBJ2-5 TRBV29-1 TRBD1 few TGCAGCGTTTCAGAGACAGGGGTGGAGACCCAGTACTTC CSVSETGVETQYF
TRBJ2-1 TRBV3-1 - - TGTGCCAGCAGCCAAGGAGTAACGGCAGGATTCTTC CASSQGVTAGFF